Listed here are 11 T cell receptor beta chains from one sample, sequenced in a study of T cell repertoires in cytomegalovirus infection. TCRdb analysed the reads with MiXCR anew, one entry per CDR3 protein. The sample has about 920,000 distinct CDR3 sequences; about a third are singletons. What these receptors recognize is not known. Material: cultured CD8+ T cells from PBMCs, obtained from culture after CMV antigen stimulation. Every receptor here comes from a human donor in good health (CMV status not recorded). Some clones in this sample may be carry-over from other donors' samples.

This CDR3 is CASSEALRKETQYF. CDR3 bases: TGTGCCAGCAGTGAAGCGCTTCGGAAGGAGACCCAGTACTTC. The chain carries TRBV6-1 and TRBJ2-5; the D is unclear. The V end lost 0 bases, the J end lost 5 bases, and 10 bases lay between the germline ends. Germline V gene lookup returns CDR1 MNHNS and CDR2 SASEGT. The CDR3 spans 14 residues.

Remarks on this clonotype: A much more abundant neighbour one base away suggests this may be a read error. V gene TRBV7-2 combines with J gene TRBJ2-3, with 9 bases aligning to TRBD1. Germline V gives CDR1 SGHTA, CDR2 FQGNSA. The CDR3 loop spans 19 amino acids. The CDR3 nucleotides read TGTGTCAGCATCCGACAGGGGGATGGGGTCCCACAGGGCACAGATACGCAGTATTTT. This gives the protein CVSIRQGDGVPQGTDTQYF.

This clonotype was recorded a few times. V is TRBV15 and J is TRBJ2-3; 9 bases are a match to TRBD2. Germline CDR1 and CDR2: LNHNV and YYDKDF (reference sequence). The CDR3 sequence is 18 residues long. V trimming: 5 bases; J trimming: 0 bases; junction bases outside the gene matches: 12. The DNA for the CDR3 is TGTGCCACCAGCCCAGAGCCCGAACTAGCGGGTAGCACAGATACGCAGTATTTT. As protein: CATSPEPELAGSTDTQYF.

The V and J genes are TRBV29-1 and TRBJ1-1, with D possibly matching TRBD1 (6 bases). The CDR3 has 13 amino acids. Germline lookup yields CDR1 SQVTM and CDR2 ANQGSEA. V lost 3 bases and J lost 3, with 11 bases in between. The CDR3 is CSVDIQGDTEAFF. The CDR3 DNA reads TGCAGCGTTGATATACAGGGAGACACTGAAGCTTTCTTT.

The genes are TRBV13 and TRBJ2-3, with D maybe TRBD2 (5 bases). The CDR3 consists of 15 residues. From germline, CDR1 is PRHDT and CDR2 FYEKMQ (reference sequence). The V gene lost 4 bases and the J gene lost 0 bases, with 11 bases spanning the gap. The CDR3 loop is CASSSRGNSTDTQYF. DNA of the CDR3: TGTGCCAGCAGCTCTCGGGGTAACAGCACAGATACGCAGTATTTT.

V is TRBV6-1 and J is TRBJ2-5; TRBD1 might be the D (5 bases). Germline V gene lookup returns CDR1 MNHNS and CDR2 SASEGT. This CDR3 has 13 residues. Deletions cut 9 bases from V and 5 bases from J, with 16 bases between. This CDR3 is CASTDVGVETQYF. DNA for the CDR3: TGTGCCAGTACTGATGTAGGGGTCGAGACCCAGTACTTC.

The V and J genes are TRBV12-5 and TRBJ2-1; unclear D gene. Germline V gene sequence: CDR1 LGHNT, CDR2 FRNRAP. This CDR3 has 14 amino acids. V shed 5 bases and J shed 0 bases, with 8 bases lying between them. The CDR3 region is CASGTASSYNEQFF. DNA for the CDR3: TGTGCTAGTGGTACGGCGAGCTCCTACAATGAGCAGTTCTTC.

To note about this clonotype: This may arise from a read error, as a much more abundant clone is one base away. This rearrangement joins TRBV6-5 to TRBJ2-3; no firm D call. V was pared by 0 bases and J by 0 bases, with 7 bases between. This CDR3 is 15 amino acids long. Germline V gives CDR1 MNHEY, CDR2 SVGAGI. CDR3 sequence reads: CASSYSIASTDTQYF. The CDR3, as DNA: TGTGCCAGCAGTTACTCGATTGCTAGCACAGATACGCAGTATTTT.

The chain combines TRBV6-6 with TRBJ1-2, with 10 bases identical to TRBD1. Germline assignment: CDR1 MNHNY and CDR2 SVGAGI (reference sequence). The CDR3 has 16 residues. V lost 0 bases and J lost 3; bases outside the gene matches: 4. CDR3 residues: CASSYSKGQGDYGYTF. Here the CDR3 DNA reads TGTGCCAGCAGTTACTCGAAAGGACAGGGGGACTATGGCTACACCTTC.

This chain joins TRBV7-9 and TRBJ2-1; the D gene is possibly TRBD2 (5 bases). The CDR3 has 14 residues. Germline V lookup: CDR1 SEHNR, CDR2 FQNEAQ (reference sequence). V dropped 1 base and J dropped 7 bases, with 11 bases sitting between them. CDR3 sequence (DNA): TGTGCCAGCAGCTTAGACGGACTTGGGAATGAGCAGTTCTTC. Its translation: CASSLDGLGNEQFF.

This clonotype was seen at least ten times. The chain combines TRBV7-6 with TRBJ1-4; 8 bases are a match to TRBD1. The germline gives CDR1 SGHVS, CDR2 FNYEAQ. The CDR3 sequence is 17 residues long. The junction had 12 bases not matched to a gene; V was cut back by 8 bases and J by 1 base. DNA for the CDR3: TGTGCCAGCTCTCGGACGACAGGGGCCAGAACTAATGAAAAACTGTTTTTT. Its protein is CASSRTTGARTNEKLFF. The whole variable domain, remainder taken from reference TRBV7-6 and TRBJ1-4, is GAGVSQSPRYKVTKRGQDVALRCDPISGHVSLYWYRQALGQGPEFLTYFNYEAQQDKSGLPNDRFSAERPEGSISTLTIQRTEQRDSAMYRCASSRTTGARTNEKLFFGSGTQLSVL.